This T cell receptor (beta chain) was sequenced during a study of CD8+ T cells in alopecia areata. Study background: A regimen of oral tofacitinib, 5 to 10 mg twice daily, was given to treated patients. Tofacitinib lasted 6 to 18 months, then 6 months off drug. Study-level findings and limits: Sequencing of scalp samples also includes resident alphabeta T cells from normal skin. Under tofacitinib, numerous expanded lesional clonotypes remained detectable in scalp and blood.

Treatment noted: oral pan-JAK inhibitor, 5-10 mg twice daily. CDR1 is SQVTM and CDR2 is ANQGSEA in the germline V gene. The V and J ends lost 0 bases and 1 base respectively, with 7 bases between them. The CDR3 consists of 13 residues. Reverse transcribed after extraction, RNA yielded cDNA as the sequencing template. Assay used: immunoSEQ multiplex PCR; TCRdb lists only in-frame clones, some missing. The table has around 300,000 clones, about three fifths seen once; the top ten hold more than 0.85%. This clone turned up a few times. Its antigen is undetermined. The material sequenced was CD4+ T cells sorted from blood, taken at roughly week 53, from a patient treated with tofacitinib. The chain joins TRBV29-1 to TRBJ2-7; tentative D call: TRBD1 (6 bases). This clonotype was sampled from a human donor with alopecia areata. CDR3: CSVEETGSYEQYF. Written as DNA, the CDR3 is TGCAGCGTTGAAGAGACAGGTTCCTACGAGCAGTACTTC.